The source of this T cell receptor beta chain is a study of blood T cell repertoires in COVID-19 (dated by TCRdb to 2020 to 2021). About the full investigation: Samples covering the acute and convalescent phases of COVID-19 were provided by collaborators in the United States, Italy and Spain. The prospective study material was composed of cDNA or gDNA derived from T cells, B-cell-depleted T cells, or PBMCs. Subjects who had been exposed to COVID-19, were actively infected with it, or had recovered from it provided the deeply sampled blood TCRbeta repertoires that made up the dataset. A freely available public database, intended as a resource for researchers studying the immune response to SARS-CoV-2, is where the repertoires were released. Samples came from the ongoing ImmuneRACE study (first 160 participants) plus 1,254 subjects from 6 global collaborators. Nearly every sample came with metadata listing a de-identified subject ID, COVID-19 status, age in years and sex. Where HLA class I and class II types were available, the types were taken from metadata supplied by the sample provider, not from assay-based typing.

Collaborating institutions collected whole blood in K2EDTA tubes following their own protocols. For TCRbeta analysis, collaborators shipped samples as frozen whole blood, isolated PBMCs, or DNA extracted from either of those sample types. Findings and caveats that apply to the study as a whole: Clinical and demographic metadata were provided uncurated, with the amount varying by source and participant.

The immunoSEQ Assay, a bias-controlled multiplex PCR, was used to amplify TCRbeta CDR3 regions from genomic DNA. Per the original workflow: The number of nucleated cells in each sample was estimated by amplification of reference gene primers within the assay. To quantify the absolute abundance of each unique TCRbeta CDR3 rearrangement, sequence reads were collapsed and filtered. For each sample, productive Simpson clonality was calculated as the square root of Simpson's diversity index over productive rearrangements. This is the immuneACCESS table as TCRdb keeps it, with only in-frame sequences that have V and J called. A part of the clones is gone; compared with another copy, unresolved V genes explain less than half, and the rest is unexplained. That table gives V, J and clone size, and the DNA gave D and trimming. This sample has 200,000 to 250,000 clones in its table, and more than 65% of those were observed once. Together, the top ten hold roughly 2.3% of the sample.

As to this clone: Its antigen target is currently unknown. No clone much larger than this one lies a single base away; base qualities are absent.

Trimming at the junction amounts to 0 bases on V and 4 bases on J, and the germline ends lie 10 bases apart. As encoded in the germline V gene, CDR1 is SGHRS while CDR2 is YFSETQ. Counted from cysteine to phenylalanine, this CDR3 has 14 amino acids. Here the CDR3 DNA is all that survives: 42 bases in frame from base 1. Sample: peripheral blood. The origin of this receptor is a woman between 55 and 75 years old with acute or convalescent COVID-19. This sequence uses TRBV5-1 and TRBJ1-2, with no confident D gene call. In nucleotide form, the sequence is TGCGCCAGCAGCTTGGATTCAGGCTTCTATGGCTACACCTTC. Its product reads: CASSLDSGFYGYTF.